The sequence of this T cell receptor (beta chain) was determined in a study of cytomegalovirus exposure and HLA in healthy donors. Study-wide results and caveats: Later on, an analysis found that several of the most significant clusters appeared to be linked to common viral pathogens, which included parvovirus B19. Solely CMV serostatus was available to characterize immune exposure. The authors later found TCR association rates varying by HLA locus, with DRB1 most and HLA-C fewest. For most TCR sequences rarity was the rule, although some public TCRs occurred in many donors.

The CDR3 is 16 amino acids. The V and J ends lost 1 base and 1 base, in that order; junction bases with no gene match: 3. Germline CDR1 SGHTA, CDR2 FQGNSA. Use of 60 Vbeta and 13 Jbeta primers characterized the PCR. Profiled with immunoSEQ multiplex PCR; TCRdb holds only in-frame clones, not every one. Counted here are 150,000 to 200,000 clones, approximately 86% occurring once; the ten biggest clones make up approximately 1.7%. On this clone itself: Its antigen is not identified.

Sequencing was done on a sample of PBMCs. The chain has TRBV7-2 and TRBJ2-7, with 11 bases aligning to TRBD1. This clonotype was obtained from a woman in her late teens or twenties in good health and CMV-seronegative. The CDR3, as DNA: TGTGCCAGCAGCTTAGAGGGACAGGGGGATTCCTACGAGCAGTACTTC. Protein sequence: CASSLEGQGDSYEQYF.